The 5 T cell receptor beta chains given below trace back to one sample, sequenced in a study of breast tumors, draining lymph nodes, adjacent tissues. MiXCR was run by TCRdb on the multiplex PCR reads, yielding one entry per CDR3 protein. Among about 230,000 distinct CDR3 sequences listed, roughly 30% were seen once. The lymph nodes were axillary draining lymph nodes from breast cancer patients. The sample consisted of axillary lymph node tissue. The source of these receptors is a female donor with breast cancer. Some clones in this sample may be carry-over from other donors' samples.

This clonotype came up many times. J is TRBJ2-7 and V is TRBV10-3; 11 nucleotides line up with TRBD2. The CDR3 length is 14 residues. Germline V gene sequence: CDR1 ENHRY, CDR2 SYGVKD. Trimming removed 10 bases from V and 3 bases from J; junction bases left unmatched: 8. The CDR3 sequence: CATQMTSGNYEQYF. CDR3 DNA sequence: TGTGCCACACAAATGACTAGCGGGAACTACGAGCAGTACTTC.

The chain employs TRBV7-8 and TRBJ2-1, with 8 bases that match TRBD2. The germline CDR1 and CDR2 sequences are SGHVS and FQNEAQ. The CDR3 runs 15 residues. Unmatched junction bases numbered 5, after V lost 4 bases and J lost 3 bases. CDR3 sequence (DNA): TGTGCCAGCAGCTCAAGCGGGGGAAACTACAATGAGCAGTTCTTC. Its protein product is CASSSSGGNYNEQFF.

This clonotype has just a few counts. A much larger clone differs by one base, so this may be a read error. This chain connects TRBV20-1 to TRBJ1-5; no clear D. The CDR3 loop spans 14 amino acids. V was cut by 4 bases and J by 9 bases, with 19 bases left in between. CDR1 DFQATT and CDR2 SNEGSKA come from the germline V gene (reference sequence). Here the CDR3 reads CSAIGWSAHPPQHF. The CDR3 DNA reads TGCAGTGCTATCGGTTGGTCAGCGCATCCGCCCCAGCATTTT.

This clonotype was counted ten times or more. CDR3 sequence reads: CASSFFQGYEQYF. DNA of the CDR3: TGTGCCAGCAGTTTCTTTCAGGGCTACGAGCAGTACTTC. The chain carries TRBV6-4 and TRBJ2-7; D is perhaps TRBD1 (5 bases). The V end lost 5 bases, the J end lost 3 bases, and 11 bases lay between the germline ends. Germline V gene sequence: CDR1 MRHNA, CDR2 SNTAGT. The CDR3 runs to 13 residues.

Comments on this clonotype: Mismatch with germline at one junction end may stem from a read error. This rearrangement joins TRBV9 to TRBJ2-1; 10 nucleotides align to TRBD2. CDR1 is SGDLS, CDR2 YYNGEE, per germline. The length of the CDR3 is 12 residues. This chain's CDR3 is CASSVGSGRRLF. In DNA form, the CDR3 reads TGTGCCAGCAGCGTAGGTAGCGGGAGGAGGTTATTC.